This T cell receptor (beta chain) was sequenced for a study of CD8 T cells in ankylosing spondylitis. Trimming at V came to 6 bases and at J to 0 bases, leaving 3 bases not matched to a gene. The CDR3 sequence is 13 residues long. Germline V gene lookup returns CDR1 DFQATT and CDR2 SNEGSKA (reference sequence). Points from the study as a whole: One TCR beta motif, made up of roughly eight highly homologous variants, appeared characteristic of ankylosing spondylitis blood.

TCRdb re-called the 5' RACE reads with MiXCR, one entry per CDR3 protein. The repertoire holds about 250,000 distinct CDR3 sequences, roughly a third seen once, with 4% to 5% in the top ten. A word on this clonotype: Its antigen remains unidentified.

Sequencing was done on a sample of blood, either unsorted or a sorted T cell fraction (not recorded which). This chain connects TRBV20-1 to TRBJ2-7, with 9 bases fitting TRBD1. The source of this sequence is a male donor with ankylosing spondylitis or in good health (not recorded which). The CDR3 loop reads CSAGTGSSYEQYF. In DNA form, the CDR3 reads TGCAGTGCAGGGACAGGGAGCTCCTACGAGCAGTACTTC.